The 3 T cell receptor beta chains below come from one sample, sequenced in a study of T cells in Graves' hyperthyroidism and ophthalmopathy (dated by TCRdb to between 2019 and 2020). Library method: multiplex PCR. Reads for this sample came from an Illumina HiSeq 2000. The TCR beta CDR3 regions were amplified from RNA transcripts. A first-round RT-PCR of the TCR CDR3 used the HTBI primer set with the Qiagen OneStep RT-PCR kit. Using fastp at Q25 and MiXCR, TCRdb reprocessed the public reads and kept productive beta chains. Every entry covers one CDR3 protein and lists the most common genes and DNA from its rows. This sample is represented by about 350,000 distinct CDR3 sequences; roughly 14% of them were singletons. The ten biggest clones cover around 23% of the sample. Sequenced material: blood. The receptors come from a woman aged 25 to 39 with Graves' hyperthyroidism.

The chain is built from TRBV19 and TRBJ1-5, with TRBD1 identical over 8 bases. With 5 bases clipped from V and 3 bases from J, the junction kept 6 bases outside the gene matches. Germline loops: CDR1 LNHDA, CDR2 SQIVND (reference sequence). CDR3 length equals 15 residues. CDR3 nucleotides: TGTGCCAGTAGTCACAGGGGGGTAGACAATCAGCCCCAGCATTTT. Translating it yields CASSHRGVDNQPQHF.

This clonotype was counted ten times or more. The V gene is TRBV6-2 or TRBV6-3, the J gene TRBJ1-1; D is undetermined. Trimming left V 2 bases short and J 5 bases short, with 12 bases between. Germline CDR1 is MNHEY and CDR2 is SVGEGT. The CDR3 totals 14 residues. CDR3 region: CASSYQPTWTEAFF. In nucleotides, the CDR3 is TGTGCCAGCAGTTACCAGCCGACTTGGACTGAAGCTTTCTTT.

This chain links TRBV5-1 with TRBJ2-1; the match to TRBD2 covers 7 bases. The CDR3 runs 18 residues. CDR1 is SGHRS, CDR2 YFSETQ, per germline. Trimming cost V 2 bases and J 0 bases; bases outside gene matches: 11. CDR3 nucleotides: TGCGCCAGCAGCTTTTTAACCCTCGGCGGGAGCTCCTACAATGAGCAGTTCTTC. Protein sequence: CASSFLTLGGSSYNEQFF.